This T cell receptor beta chain was profiled in a study of T cells in Graves' hyperthyroidism and ophthalmopathy. Study-wide results and limits: The model made its ophthalmopathy prediction, and onset followed a median around 6.5 months later.

Using RNA transcripts as the source, TCR beta CDR3 regions were amplified. The HTBI primer set drove a first-round RT-PCR of the TCR CDR3. Each CDR3 protein is one row after TCRdb ran MiXCR on the multiplex PCR reads. The repertoire holds a few hundred thousand distinct CDR3 sequences, with roughly 23% as singletons. A patient was excluded if there was uncontrolled infection, other autoimmune disease, pregnancy or lactation. There are many counts of this clonotype. Its antigen is currently unknown. The source is a woman aged 45-59 years with Graves' hyperthyroidism. The sample comprised blood.

The CDR3 here is CASSEAGGANQPQHF. The CDR3 DNA sequence: TGTGCCAGCAGTGAAGCAGGGGGCGCAAATCAGCCCCAGCATTTT. V is TRBV6-1 and J is TRBJ1-5; the match to TRBD1 covers 7 bases. Germline CDR1 MNHNS, CDR2 SASEGT. With V trimmed by 0 bases and J by 4 bases, 3 bases remained unmatched. The CDR3 runs to 15 residues.